Included here is one T cell receptor beta chain sequence, with context. Its antigen is as yet unknown. Each CDR3 protein is one row after TCRdb ran MiXCR on the reads. The sample contains some 700,000 distinct CDR3 sequences, around 31% of which appear only once. The CDR3 consists of 13 residues. The germline gives CDR1 MGHDK, CDR2 SYGVNS. The V and J ends lost 3 bases and 4 bases respectively, with 9 bases between them. This entry belongs to a study of T cell repertoires in cytomegalovirus infection. As for the study in general: Public TCR beta signature analysis indicated the presence of both CMV infection and matching HLA type. The study, taken as a whole, reports: Cumulative public TCR beta family frequency identified CMV carriers with the relevant HLA. Ex vivo, HLA-C-restricted CMV-specific TCR beta clonotypes prevailed over the rest of the response.

The receptor comes from a human donor in good health (CMV status not recorded). Some clones in this sample may be carry-over from other donors' samples. This chain links TRBV25-1 with TRBJ1-1; tentatively, D is TRBD1 (6 bases). Sequenced material: cultured PBMCs, taken from culture after CMV antigen stimulation. CDR3 DNA sequence: TGTGCCAGCAGTGATTTCAGGGGCACTGAAGCTTTCTTT. Translating it yields CASSDFRGTEAFF.